One sample yielded the 31 T cell receptor beta chains listed below, sequenced in a study of blood T cell repertoires in COVID-19. Sequencing was performed with immunoSEQ multiplex PCR; in TCRdb, only in-frame clones are kept and a portion is missing. There are 200,000 to 250,000 clones in the sample; about 78% occur only once, and less than 6% lies in the top ten. Material: peripheral blood. The receptors were sampled from a woman in her sixties or seventies with acute or convalescent COVID-19.

This chain connects TRBV7-2 to TRBJ2-2; possible D gene TRBD1, 5 bases. CDR1 SGHTA and CDR2 FQGNSA come from the germline V gene. There are 14 residues in the CDR3. The V and J ends lost 5 bases and 8 bases respectively, with 15 bases between them. The DNA for the CDR3 is TGTGCCAGCAGCGGGGCGGCAGTCGGAGGGGAGCTGTTTTTT. Its translation: CASSGAAVGGELFF.

The CDR3 sequence: CASSVSGGVSNQPQHF. The DNA of the CDR3 is TGTGCCAGCAGCGTGTCGGGGGGCGTGAGCAATCAGCCCCAGCATTTT. The chain has TRBV7-8 and TRBJ1-5, with a possible D match to TRBD1 (6 bases). Germline lookup yields CDR1 SGHVS and CDR2 FQNEAQ. Trimming took 5 bases from V and 1 from J, leaving 15 bases between them. The CDR3 covers 16 residues.

This clone appeared a single time. The rearrangement links TRBV29-1 to TRBJ2-1; 8 bases fit TRBD2. Germline V gives CDR1 SQVTM, CDR2 ANQGSEA. The V and J ends lost 4 bases and 15 bases, in that order; junction bases with no gene match: 17. The CDR3 extends over 14 amino acids. The CDR3 sequence: CSVGAGGAGVPSFF. For the CDR3, the DNA is TGCAGCGTTGGGGCCGGGGGAGCGGGAGTCCCATCGTTCTTC.

This clone was picked up many times. V and J are TRBV5-4 and TRBJ2-3; D is undetermined. The CDR3 extends over 12 amino acids. Germline-derived CDR1 and CDR2 are SGHNT and YYREEE (reference sequence). Trimming stripped 3 bases from V and 2 bases from J, with 4 bases between. CDR3 amino acids: CASSSDTDTQYF. The CDR3 region has the DNA TGTGCCAGCAGCTCAGACACAGATACGCAGTATTTT.

This clone was detected only a few times. The V call is TRBV28, the J call TRBJ1-2; D unresolved. Trimming removed 6 bases from V and 4 bases from J, with 15 bases in between. The CDR3 runs to 14 residues. The germline CDR1 and CDR2 sequences are MDHEN and SYDVKM. CDR3 sequence (DNA): TGTGCCAGCAGCATAAAAGCTCGGGTCTATGGCTACACCTTC. Translated: CASSIKARVYGYTF.

This clone was picked up a small number of times. J is TRBJ1-1 and V is TRBV5-1; D might be TRBD1 (5 bases). Trimming stripped 5 bases from V and 0 bases from J, with 11 bases between. CDR3 length: 14 amino acids. Germline values: CDR1 SGHRS, CDR2 YFSETQ. The CDR3 DNA reads as TGCGCCAGCAGGATTTTAGGGGTGAACACTGAAGCTTTCTTT. Its protein product is CASRILGVNTEAFF.

V usage is TRBV5-4 and J usage is TRBJ2-2; 8 bases are a match to TRBD2. Germline V gene data show CDR1 as SGHNT and CDR2 as YYREEE (reference sequence). V lost 5 bases and J lost 7; bases outside the gene matches: 10. The CDR3 covers 15 residues. Here the CDR3 reads CASSSRAGVGGELFF. DNA of the CDR3: TGTGCCAGCAGTTCCAGAGCGGGAGTGGGCGGGGAGCTGTTTTTT. Full variable domain (remainder filled in from reference TRBV5-4 and TRBJ2-2): ETGVTQSPTHLIKTRGQQVTLRCSSQSGHNTVSWYQQALGQGPQFIFQYYREEENGRGNFPPRFSGLQFPNYSSELNVNALELDDSALYLCASSSRAGVGGELFFGEGSRLTVL.

The chain is built from TRBV19 and TRBJ1-1; D is perhaps TRBD1 (5 bases). This CDR3 region has 14 residues. Trimming removed 2 bases from V and 6 bases from J, with 13 bases in between. Germline values: CDR1 LNHDA, CDR2 SQIVND (reference sequence). As DNA, the CDR3 is TGTGCCAGTAGTATAAGGACCGGGGGTCCTGAAGCTTTCTTT. It is translated as CASSIRTGGPEAFF.

V gene TRBV30 combines with J gene TRBJ2-7; maybe TRBD1 (5 bases). The CDR3 is 12 residues long. With 2 bases removed from V and 2 bases from J, the gap between germline ends came to 7 bases. Germline V lookup: CDR1 GTSNPN, CDR2 SVGIG (reference sequence). For the CDR3, the DNA is TGTGCCTGGAGTAAGGGGACCTACGAGCAGTACTTC. This codes for CAWSKGTYEQYF.

The CDR3 coding sequence is TGCGCCAGCGGCGGAGGGCCGGGGAATGAGCAGTTCTTC. Translating gives CASGGGPGNEQFF. This sequence joins TRBV5-1 and TRBJ2-1, with D perhaps TRBD2 (6 bases). This CDR3 comprises 13 residues. The germline gives CDR1 SGHRS, CDR2 YFSETQ. With 7 bases removed from V and 7 bases from J, the gap between germline ends came to 15 bases.

The gene calls are TRBV2 and TRBJ1-4; TRBD1 is a possible D gene (5 bases). The germline gives CDR1 SNHLY, CDR2 FYNNEI. Trimming removed 7 bases from V and 2 bases from J, with 14 bases in between. The CDR3 sequence is 15 residues long. The CDR3 nucleotides are TGTGCCAGCAACGTACAGGCGGTCACTAATGAAAAACTGTTTTTT. It yields the protein CASNVQAVTNEKLFF.

This clone is a singleton in its sample. The chain joins TRBV2 to TRBJ2-7; 7 bases are a match to TRBD1. The CDR3 spans 15 residues. CDR1 and CDR2 (germline): SNHLY, FYNNEI. V was pared by 0 bases and J by 0 bases, with 2 bases of the junction left unmatched. CDR3: CASSEAGQSSYEQYF. The DNA of the CDR3 is TGTGCCAGCAGTGAAGCGGGACAGAGCTCCTACGAGCAGTACTTC.

The rearrangement uses TRBV9 and TRBJ1-6, with D perhaps TRBD1 (5 bases). From germline, CDR1 is SGDLS and CDR2 YYNGEE. This CDR3 has 14 amino acids. Trimming left V 2 bases short and J 9 bases short, with 12 bases between. Here the CDR3 DNA reads TGTGCCAGCAGCGTGACAGAAACGGGTTCACCCCTCCACTTT. Translating gives CASSVTETGSPLHF.

The J gene is TRBJ2-4, the V gene TRBV5-4; TRBD2 aligns across 8 bases. CDR3 size: 18 residues. CDR1 and CDR2 (germline): SGHNT, YYREEE (reference sequence). Trimming removed 0 bases from V and 0 bases from J; junction bases left unmatched: 8. The chain's CDR3 is CASSLELAEPLAKNIQYF. The CDR3 DNA reads TGTGCCAGCAGCTTGGAACTAGCGGAACCTTTAGCCAAAAACATTCAGTACTTC.

The chain uses TRBV27 and TRBJ2-5; tentatively, D is TRBD2 (5 bases). CDR3 size: 13 residues. From germline, CDR1 is MNHEY and CDR2 SMNVEV (reference sequence). The V end lost 5 bases, the J end lost 5 bases, and 12 bases lay between the germline ends. As DNA, the CDR3 is TGTGCCAGCAGTCCGAGGGTCGTGGAGACCCAGTACTTC. This encodes CASSPRVVETQYF.

The gene calls are TRBV21-1 and TRBJ2-1; TRBD1, as called in the table, went unchecked against the DNA. TRBV21-1 is deemed a pseudogene. The CDR3 contains 20 residues. The CDR3 DNA follows: TGTGCCAGCAGCAAAAGGGGGAAAAAGGGAGCCCTCGATTCCTACAATGAGCAGTTCTTC. Translated, it gives CASSKRGKKGALDSYNEQFF.

This clone was seen a handful of times. At the DNA level, this CDR3 is encoded by other sequences in the same sample as well. The chain uses TRBV5-1 and TRBJ1-4; no definite D call. V shed 0 bases and J shed 8 bases, with 11 bases lying between them. Germline assignment: CDR1 SGHRS and CDR2 YFSETQ. The CDR3 has 14 amino acids. The CDR3 DNA reads as TGCGCCAGCAGCTTGGGAGGACTGGGGGAAAAACTGTTTTTT. It specifies CASSLGGLGEKLFF.

This sequence joins TRBV5-1 and TRBJ1-2, with 7 nucleotides matching TRBD1. The CDR3 length is 14 residues. The junction had 5 bases not matched to a gene; V was cut back by 0 bases and J by 6 bases. Germline CDR1 SGHRS, CDR2 YFSETQ. The CDR3 DNA sequence: TGCGCCAGCAGCTTGGGGACAGGTTATCATGGCTACACCTTC. Protein: CASSLGTGYHGYTF.

V is TRBV3-1 (or the pseudogene TRBV3-2) and J is TRBJ2-6, with no clear D. The V gene's germline CDR1 is LGHDT and CDR2 YNNKEL (reference sequence). CDR3 length: 13 amino acids. Trimming removed 2 bases at V and 3 bases at J, with 2 bases between. The CDR3 loop reads CASSQYGANVLTF. The DNA for the CDR3 is TGTGCCAGCAGCCAATATGGGGCCAACGTCCTGACTTTC.

The chain has TRBV27 and TRBJ1-1; D remains ambiguous. V lost 6 bases and J 2 bases, leaving 13 bases between the germline ends. CDR3 length: 14 amino acids. Germline V gene lookup returns CDR1 MNHEY and CDR2 SMNVEV (reference sequence). The chain's CDR3 is CASSRLGSNTEAFF. CDR3 nucleotides: TGTGCCAGCAGCCGGCTGGGCTCCAACACTGAAGCTTTCTTT.

The chain has TRBV27 and TRBJ2-2; tentatively, D is TRBD1 (6 bases). Germline lookup yields CDR1 MNHEY and CDR2 SMNVEV (reference sequence). Trimming stripped 8 bases from V and 2 bases from J, with 12 bases between. The CDR3 spans 14 residues. The CDR3 reads CASRDTDNTGELFF. The CDR3 region has the DNA TGTGCCAGCCGGGACACGGACAACACCGGGGAGCTGTTTTTT.

The rearrangement links TRBV27 to TRBJ2-3; perhaps TRBD1 as D (5 bases). Germline V lookup: CDR1 MNHEY, CDR2 SMNVEV (reference sequence). The germline V and J ends were trimmed by 7 bases and 2 bases, with 22 bases remaining between them. The CDR3 runs to 17 residues. This CDR3 is CASTARKTETNTDTQYF. For the CDR3, the DNA is TGTGCCAGCACCGCGCGAAAGACAGAGACCAACACAGATACGCAGTATTTT.

This clone has just a few counts. The chain employs TRBV2 and TRBJ1-5; 9 bases are a match to TRBD1. The germline V gene has CDR1 SNHLY and CDR2 FYNNEI. CDR3 length: 16 residues. V was pared by 5 bases and J by 3 bases, with 8 bases of the junction left unmatched. The DNA for the CDR3 is TGTGCCAGCAGTCCGAGGACAGGGGATATCAATCAGCCCCAGCATTTT. Translated, it gives CASSPRTGDINQPQHF. The full variable domain, completed using reference TRBV2 and TRBJ1-5, is EPEVTQTPSHQVTQMGQEVILRCVPISNHLYFYWYRQILGQKVEFLVSFYNNEISEKSEIFDDQFSVERPDGSNFTLKIRSTKLEDSAMYFCASSPRTGDINQPQHFGDGTRLSIL.

The V and J genes are TRBV2 and TRBJ2-7, with 10 bases matching TRBD2. Germline trimming cut 4 bases from V and 3 bases from J; bases unmatched to any gene: 3. This CDR3 spans 14 amino acids. The germline gives CDR1 SNHLY, CDR2 FYNNEI. The CDR3 nucleotides read TGTGCCAGCAGTGGGACTAGCGGCGGCTACGAGCAGTACTTC. It specifies CASSGTSGGYEQYF.

J is TRBJ1-5 and V is TRBV19; 8 positions match TRBD1. Germline-derived CDR1 and CDR2 are LNHDA and SQIVND (reference sequence). J lost 4 bases, V lost 6 bases, and 8 bases had no gene match. The CDR3 consists of 15 residues. CDR3 coding DNA: TGTGCCAGTAGCCTTGGACAGGGACGAAATCAGCCCCAGCATTTT. Encoded protein: CASSLGQGRNQPQHF.

V usage is TRBV28 and J usage is TRBJ2-7, with 8 bases that match TRBD1. Per the germline V gene, CDR1 is MDHEN and CDR2 is SYDVKM. With 4 bases clipped from V and 4 bases from J, the junction kept 9 bases outside the gene matches. The CDR3 runs to 15 residues. The CDR3 DNA follows: TGTGCCAGCAGTTCCAGGGACAGGCGGCAGTACGAGCAGTACTTC. It encodes CASSSRDRRQYEQYF.

The genes are TRBV5-1 and TRBJ2-2; a weak D match, TRBD1 (6 bases). Trimming took 4 bases from V and 0 from J, leaving 13 bases between them. This CDR3 region has 16 residues. The germline V gene has CDR1 SGHRS and CDR2 YFSETQ. The CDR3 coding sequence is TGCGCCAGCAGCGGAAGACAGGCAACGAACACCGGGGAGCTGTTTTTT. This sequence encodes CASSGRQATNTGELFF.

The chain carries TRBV6-1 and TRBJ2-7, with D hard to call. CDR3 length: 13 amino acids. The V and J ends lost 2 bases and 2 bases respectively, with 7 bases between them. Germline V gene lookup returns CDR1 MNHNS and CDR2 SASEGT. The CDR3 DNA reads TGTGCCAGCAGTGAACTCCCTACCTACGAGCAGTACTTC. It codes for CASSELPTYEQYF.

This chain connects TRBV5-1 to TRBJ2-5, with a tentative D call TRBD2 (5 bases). Germline CDR1 SGHRS, CDR2 YFSETQ. This CDR3 is built from 14 residues. Trimming took 0 bases from V and 5 from J, leaving 11 bases between them. The CDR3 DNA reads as TGCGCCAGCAGCTTGGAAGGACTGGGGGAGACCCAGTACTTC. Protein: CASSLEGLGETQYF.

This clone was counted between two and nine times. The chain couples TRBV2 to TRBJ2-3; perhaps TRBD2 as D (5 bases). This CDR3 region has 13 residues. With 7 bases removed from V and 7 bases from J, the gap between germline ends came to 15 bases. Germline values: CDR1 SNHLY, CDR2 FYNNEI. The CDR3 spells CASILPDFNTQYF. In DNA form, the CDR3 reads TGTGCCAGCATTCTCCCGGACTTTAATACGCAGTATTTT.

The V call is TRBV2, the J call TRBJ2-1, with D tentatively TRBD2 (6 bases). Trimming pared 7 bases from V and 4 bases from J, leaving 14 bases between. In germline, CDR1 is SNHLY, CDR2 FYNNEI. The CDR3 loop spans 14 amino acids. For the CDR3, the DNA is TGTGCCAGCAATGGCGGGATGTCGTACAATGAGCAGTTCTTC. Its translation is CASNGGMSYNEQFF.